This TCR beta chain was sequenced for a study of blood T cell repertoires in COVID-19. Study-level information: Italy, Spain and the United States were the sources of the convalescent and acute COVID-19 samples. Nucleic acid was either cDNA or gDNA, and it came from T cells, B-cell-depleted T cells, or PBMCs.

The authors' processing: Reference gene primers were amplified, and this amplification served to estimate nucleated cell counts. Measured with immunoSEQ multiplex PCR; TCRdb has only the in-frame clones, and not every one. V and J calls and clone size come straight from that table; D and trimming were deduced from the DNA. The table lists approximately 300,000 clones, about 89% of them singletons. Two negative PCRs, clearance, or symptom resolution had been documented for recovered Cohort 3 donors. The CDR3 extends over 16 amino acids. Deletions cut 8 bases from V and 0 bases from J, with 19 bases between. Germline V gene data show CDR1 as SQVTM and CDR2 as ANQGSEA.

Sample: PBMCs or T cells enriched from blood (not recorded which). The rearrangement links TRBV29-1 to TRBJ2-2; a weak D match, TRBD2 (7 bases). The sequence came from a woman aged 30 to 39 who had recovered from COVID-19. CDR3 nucleotides: TGCAGCATCGAAGGGGGGGACGGATCGAACACCGGGGAGCTGTTTTTT. The encoded protein is CSIEGGDGSNTGELFF.